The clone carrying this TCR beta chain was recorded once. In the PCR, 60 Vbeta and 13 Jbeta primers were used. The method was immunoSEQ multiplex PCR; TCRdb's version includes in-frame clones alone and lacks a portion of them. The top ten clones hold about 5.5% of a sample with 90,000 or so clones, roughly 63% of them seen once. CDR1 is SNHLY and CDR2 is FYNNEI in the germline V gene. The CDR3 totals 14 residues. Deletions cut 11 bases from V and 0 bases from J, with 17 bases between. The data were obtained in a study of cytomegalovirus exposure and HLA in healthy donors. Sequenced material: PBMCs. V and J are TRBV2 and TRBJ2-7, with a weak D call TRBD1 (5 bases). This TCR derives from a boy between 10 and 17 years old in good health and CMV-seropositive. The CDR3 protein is CASRMGPNSYEQYF. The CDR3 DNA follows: TGTGCCTCCCGGATGGGGCCTAACTCCTACGAGCAGTACTTC. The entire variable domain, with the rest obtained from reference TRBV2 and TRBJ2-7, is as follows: EPEVTQTPSHQVTQMGQEVILRCVPISNHLYFYWYRQILGQKVEFLVSFYNNEISEKSEIFDDQFSVERPDGSNFTLKIRSTKLEDSAMYFCASRMGPNSYEQYFGPGTRLTVT.